This T cell receptor (beta chain) came from a study of blood T cell repertoires in COVID-19. Original handling: The assay estimated nucleated cells by amplifying reference gene primers. Some clones are missing from TCRdb's copy, which holds only in-frame ones; the method was immunoSEQ multiplex PCR. The V and J calls and the clone size are those of that table, but D and trimming were determined from the DNA. Of more than 300,000 clones in the sample, around 83% were seen once. Germline CDR1 and CDR2: SEHNR and FQNEAQ (reference sequence). The V and J ends lost 5 bases and 6 bases, in that order; junction bases with no gene match: 7. The CDR3 consists of 14 residues.

The genes are TRBV7-9 and TRBJ1-2, with 9 bases matching TRBD1. The source is a woman aged 50 to 65 who had recovered from COVID-19. Material for sequencing was PBMCs or T cells enriched from blood (not recorded which). The CDR3 bases are TGTGCCAGCAGCCAGAGGGACAGGGTGGATGGCTACACCTTC. Translating gives CASSQRDRVDGYTF.